In its sample, the clone carrying this TCR beta chain was seen once. The sample is drawn from a study of blood T cell repertoires in COVID-19. Study summary: Spain, Italy and the United States supplied samples that represented acute and convalescent COVID-19. Sample material is recorded as cDNA or gDNA derived from T cells, B-cell-depleted T cells, or PBMCs.

In the original processing: Amplification of reference gene primers was used by the study to estimate nucleated cell counts. TCRdb's table, derived via immunoSEQ multiplex PCR, lists solely in-frame clones and lacks some. The V and J calls and clone size were taken over from that table, and D and trimming were inferred from the DNA. The sample lists some 300,000 clones, more than 80% occurring once. Seattle patients were enrolled during active infection and followed longitudinally. The CDR3 covers 12 residues. Trimming took off 6 bases at V and 6 bases at J, with 12 bases between the two ends. Sequencing input: peripheral blood. The sequence was obtained from a woman in her forties or fifties with COVID-19, enrolled during active disease. The chain couples TRBV12-3 or TRBV12-4 to TRBJ2-7; maybe TRBD1 (6 bases). CDR3 DNA sequence: TGTGCCAGCAGACAGGGCCGGCTCGAGCAGTACTTC. Encoded protein: CASRQGRLEQYF.